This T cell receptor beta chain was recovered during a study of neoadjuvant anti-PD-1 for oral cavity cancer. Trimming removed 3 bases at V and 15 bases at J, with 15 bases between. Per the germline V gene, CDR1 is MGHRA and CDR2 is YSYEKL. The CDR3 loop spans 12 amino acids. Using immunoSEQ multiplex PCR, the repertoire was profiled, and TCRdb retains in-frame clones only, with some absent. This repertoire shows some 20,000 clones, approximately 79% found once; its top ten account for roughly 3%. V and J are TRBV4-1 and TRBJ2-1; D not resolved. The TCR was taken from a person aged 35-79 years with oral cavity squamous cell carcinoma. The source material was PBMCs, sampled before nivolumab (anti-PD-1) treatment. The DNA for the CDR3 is TGCGCCAGCAGCCATGGAGACCTTATACCGTTCTTC. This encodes CASSHGDLIPFF.